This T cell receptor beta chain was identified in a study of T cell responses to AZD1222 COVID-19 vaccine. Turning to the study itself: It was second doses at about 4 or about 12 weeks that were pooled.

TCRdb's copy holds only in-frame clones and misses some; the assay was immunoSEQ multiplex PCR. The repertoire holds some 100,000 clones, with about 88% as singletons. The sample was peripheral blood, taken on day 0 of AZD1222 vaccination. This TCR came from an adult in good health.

CDR3: CASSLIAGGPTGELFF. The DNA for the CDR3 is TGTGCCAGCAGCTTGATAGCGGGAGGGCCCACCGGGGAGCTGTTTTTT. The chain combines TRBV11-2 with TRBJ2-2, with 11 bases lining up with TRBD2. Trimming took 3 bases from V and 4 from J; bases not matched to a gene: 4. The germline V gene has CDR1 SGHAT and CDR2 FQNNGV. The CDR3 runs to 16 residues.